This T cell receptor beta chain emerged from a study of blood T cell repertoires in COVID-19. On the study more broadly: PBMCs, B-cell-depleted T cells, or T cells were the source of the cDNA or gDNA that made up the material.

TCRdb's table, derived via immunoSEQ multiplex PCR, lists solely in-frame clones and lacks some. The data contain roughly 200,000 clones, approximately 88% of them seen just once; the ten biggest clones take up about 7%. Seattle's cohort entered during active infection and was followed longitudinally. The receptor was isolated from a woman aged 40 to 55 with COVID-19, enrolled during active disease. The sequencing input was peripheral blood.

CDR3 DNA: TGCGCCAGCAGCCCCTTACAGGGAAGGGCTGGCTACACCTTC. This codes for CASSPLQGRAGYTF. This sequence joins TRBV10-2 and TRBJ1-2, with D possibly TRBD1 on 6 matching bases. Germline loops: CDR1 WSHSY, CDR2 SAAADI. The CDR3 runs 14 residues. V dropped 6 bases and J dropped 7 bases, with 18 bases sitting between them.